This T cell receptor (beta chain) emerged from a study of T-cell memory formation after mild COVID-19. The CDR3 is 15 residues long. Trimming cost V 7 bases and J 3 bases, with 16 bases left between them. TCRdb processed the 5' RACE reads anew with MiXCR; each CDR3 protein has one entry. This sample has tens of thousands of distinct CDR3 sequences, with approximately 16% found just once. The source is an adult who had mild COVID-19 (a few samples of this study predate the infection). Cell type and time point are not known. The sequencing sample was made of PBMCs or a T cell subset sorted from them (not recorded which). The chain couples TRBV12-3 or TRBV12-4 to TRBJ1-3, with D tentatively TRBD1 (5 bases). The CDR3 loop reads CASTIRRDGGNTIYF. CDR3 coding DNA: TGTGCCAGCACGATCCGCCGGGACGGTGGAAACACCATATATTTT.